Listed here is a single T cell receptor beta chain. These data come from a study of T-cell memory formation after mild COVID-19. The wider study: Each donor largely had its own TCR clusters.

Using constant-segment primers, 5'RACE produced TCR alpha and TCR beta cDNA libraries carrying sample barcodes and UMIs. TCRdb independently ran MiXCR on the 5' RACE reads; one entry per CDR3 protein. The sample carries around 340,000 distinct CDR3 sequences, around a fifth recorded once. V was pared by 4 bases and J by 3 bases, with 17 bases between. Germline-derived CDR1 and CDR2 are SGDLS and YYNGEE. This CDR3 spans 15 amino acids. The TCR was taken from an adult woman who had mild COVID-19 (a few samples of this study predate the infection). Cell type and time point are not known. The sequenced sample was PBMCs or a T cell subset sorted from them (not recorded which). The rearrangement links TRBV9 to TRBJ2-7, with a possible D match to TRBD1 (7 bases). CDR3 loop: CASSSAGTVIYEQYF. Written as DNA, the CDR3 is TGTGCCAGCAGCTCTGCGGGGACAGTGATCTACGAGCAGTACTTC.